This record concerns one TCR beta chain sequence. The antigen remains unidentified. Library preparation (for TCRbeta) was performed with unique molecular identifiers. Using its own MiXCR run on the PCR reads, TCRdb lists one record per CDR3 protein. Of around 580,000 distinct CDR3 sequences listed, 20% to 25% are singletons. This sample was included in a study of T-cell reconstitution after alpha-beta-depleted transplantation in children. General study findings and limits: A year post-transplant, T-cell counts and diversity derived mostly from newly produced T cells.

CDR3 length: 14 residues. The germline gives CDR1 LNHNV, CDR2 YYDKDF (reference sequence). Trimming removed 0 bases from V and 5 bases from J, with 8 bases in between. Sequenced material: PBMCs, mostly from graft donor cells, taken 360 days after TCRalphabeta/CD19-depleted stem cell transplant. The chain combines TRBV15 with TRBJ2-1; the D gene is possibly TRBD1 (6 bases). The receptor was isolated from a boy under three years old who had a stem cell transplant for acute myeloid leukemia, so the T cells may come from the graft donor. Written as DNA, the CDR3 is TGTGCCACCAGCAGAGATTACAGGGACAATGAGCAGTTCTTC. Residues: CATSRDYRDNEQFF.